The rows below give T cell receptor beta chains drawn from one sample of a study of vaccination and CD4 T cells after COVID-19. Via MiXCR, TCRdb re-called the PCR reads, giving one row per CDR3 protein. Counted here are about 15,000 distinct CDR3 sequences, 52% occurring once; the ten biggest clones make up roughly 17%. Their antigens remain unidentified. The source material was CD4+ T cells from blood, cultured in vitro. Receptor source: a human donor who had recovered from COVID-19. Both conserved end residues are part of each CDR3. Each record gives: clone size, J gene, V gene, CDR3 length, D gene, CDR3 protein, CDR3 DNA. The D gene is left open where the match is weak. The size field is filled for only some rows; it gives once, few, many or a size class.

clone_size: .
j_call: TRBJ2-7
v_call: TRBV7-9
cdr3_length: 16
d_call: .
cdr3_aa: CASSRQIMGYSYEQYF
cdr3_nt: TGTGCCAGCAGCCGACAAATAATGGGATACTCCTACGAGCAGTACTTC

clone_size: .
j_call: TRBJ2-1
v_call: TRBV7-3
cdr3_length: 15
d_call: TRBD2
cdr3_aa: CASSHTSGANNEQFF
cdr3_nt: TGTGCCAGCAGCCACACTAGCGGGGCCAACAATGAGCAGTTCTTC

clone_size: .
j_call: TRBJ2-7
v_call: TRBV6-5
cdr3_length: 16
d_call: TRBD2
cdr3_aa: CASSYNLGTSGDEQYF
cdr3_nt: TGTGCCAGCAGTTATAATCTCGGGACTAGCGGCGACGAGCAGTACTTC

clone_size: .
j_call: TRBJ2-7
v_call: TRBV20-1
cdr3_length: 13
d_call: .
cdr3_aa: CSAADRTTYEQYF
cdr3_nt: TGCAGTGCAGCGGACAGGACTACCTACGAGCAGTACTTC

clone_size: few
j_call: TRBJ2-5
v_call: TRBV6-1
cdr3_length: 18
d_call: TRBD2
cdr3_aa: CASSETRSGSRWGETQYF
cdr3_nt: TGTGCCAGCAGTGAAACAAGAAGCGGGAGCCGCTGGGGAGAGACCCAGTACTTC

clone_size: .
j_call: TRBJ2-6
v_call: TRBV10-3
cdr3_length: 16
d_call: .
cdr3_aa: CAISEPGGAGANVLTF
cdr3_nt: TGTGCCATCAGTGAGCCCGGGGGAGCTGGGGCCAACGTCCTGACTTTC

clone_size: few
j_call: TRBJ2-3
v_call: TRBV15
cdr3_length: 15
d_call: .
cdr3_aa: CATSRADSATDTQYF
cdr3_nt: TGTGCCACCAGCAGAGCGGACAGCGCCACAGATACGCAGTATTTT

clone_size: few
j_call: TRBJ2-7
v_call: TRBV15
cdr3_length: 14
d_call: .
cdr3_aa: CATSSQRRDSEQYF
cdr3_nt: TGTGCCACCAGCAGTCAACGCCGGGACTCCGAGCAGTACTTC

clone_size: .
j_call: TRBJ2-7
v_call: TRBV29-1
cdr3_length: 11
d_call: .
cdr3_aa: CSRLRLNQQYF
cdr3_nt: TGCAGCCGACTGCGACTTAATCAGCAGTACTTC

clone_size: .
j_call: TRBJ2-1
v_call: TRBV20-1
cdr3_length: 14
d_call: TRBD2
cdr3_aa: CSAPGTSGYNEQFF
cdr3_nt: TGCAGTGCACCTGGGACTAGCGGCTACAATGAGCAGTTCTTC

clone_size: few
j_call: TRBJ2-3
v_call: TRBV24-1
cdr3_length: 14
d_call: .
cdr3_aa: CATRGGYGTDTQYF
cdr3_nt: TGTGCCACCAGAGGGGGGTACGGCACAGATACGCAGTATTTT

clone_size: few
j_call: TRBJ2-2
v_call: TRBV28
cdr3_length: 16
d_call: .
cdr3_aa: CASGRAYGGSTGELFF
cdr3_nt: TGTGCCAGCGGACGTGCGTATGGGGGCAGCACCGGGGAGCTGTTTTTT

clone_size: .
j_call: TRBJ2-3
v_call: TRBV11-2
cdr3_length: 16
d_call: TRBD1
cdr3_aa: CASSSLRGRGTDTQYF
cdr3_nt: TGTGCCAGCAGTTCCTTGAGGGGGCGGGGCACAGATACGCAGTATTTT

clone_size: .
j_call: TRBJ1-2
v_call: TRBV24-1
cdr3_length: 16
d_call: TRBD1
cdr3_aa: CATSDLLPGQGFRYTF
cdr3_nt: TGTGCCACCAGTGATTTGTTGCCGGGACAGGGGTTTCGCTACACCTTC

clone_size: .
j_call: TRBJ2-2
v_call: TRBV5-1
cdr3_length: 14
d_call: .
cdr3_aa: CASSSGQNTGELFF
cdr3_nt: TGCGCCAGCAGCTCGGGACAGAACACCGGGGAGCTGTTTTTT

clone_size: few
j_call: TRBJ1-3
v_call: TRBV4-3
cdr3_length: 18
d_call: TRBD1
cdr3_aa: CASSPRPNRGLSGNTIYF
cdr3_nt: TGCGCCAGCAGCCCAAGGCCTAACAGGGGGCTCTCTGGAAACACCATATATTTT

clone_size: .
j_call: TRBJ1-2
v_call: TRBV30
cdr3_length: 11
d_call: .
cdr3_aa: CAWSDAEGYTF
cdr3_nt: TGTGCCTGGAGTGACGCAGAGGGCTACACCTTC

clone_size: .
j_call: TRBJ2-3
v_call: TRBV5-4
cdr3_length: 15
d_call: TRBD2
cdr3_aa: CASSYRGGRVNTQYF
cdr3_nt: TGTGCCAGCAGCTACCGGGGCGGGAGAGTAAATACGCAGTATTTT

clone_size: few
j_call: TRBJ1-2
v_call: TRBV10-3
cdr3_length: 12
d_call: .
cdr3_aa: CAIRQGGYGYTF
cdr3_nt: TGTGCCATCAGACAGGGTGGGTATGGCTACACCTTC

clone_size: few
j_call: TRBJ2-3
v_call: TRBV27
cdr3_length: 14
d_call: TRBD1
cdr3_aa: CASSSGQGTDTQYF
cdr3_nt: TGTGCCAGCAGTTCGGGACAGGGCACAGATACGCAGTATTTT

clone_size: .
j_call: TRBJ2-7
v_call: TRBV20-1
cdr3_length: 9
d_call: .
cdr3_aa: CRPGGQADF
cdr3_nt: TGCAGGCCTGGCGGGCAGGCTGACTTC

clone_size: once
j_call: TRBJ2-5
v_call: TRBV30
cdr3_length: 13
d_call: TRBD2
cdr3_aa: CAWRLAGRETQYF
cdr3_nt: TGTGCCTGGAGACTAGCGGGACGGGAGACCCAGTACTTC

clone_size: few
j_call: TRBJ2-3
v_call: TRBV7-9
cdr3_length: 16
d_call: TRBD2
cdr3_aa: CASSGLDSGSTDTQYF
cdr3_nt: TGTGCCAGCAGCGGATTAGATAGCGGGAGTACAGATACGCAGTATTTT

clone_size: .
j_call: TRBJ1-4
v_call: TRBV6-1
cdr3_length: 11
d_call: .
cdr3_aa: CARGWEEKLFF
cdr3_nt: TGTGCCAGGGGGTGGGAGGAAAAACTGTTTTTT

clone_size: .
j_call: TRBJ1-6
v_call: TRBV14
cdr3_length: 14
d_call: .
cdr3_aa: CASSQGNYNSPLHF
cdr3_nt: TGTGCCAGCAGCCAAGGGAACTATAATTCACCCCTCCACTTT

clone_size: .
j_call: TRBJ2-3
v_call: TRBV2
cdr3_length: 13
d_call: .
cdr3_aa: CASRVSSTDTQYF
cdr3_nt: TGTGCCAGCAGGGTGTCTAGCACAGATACGCAGTATTTT

clone_size: .
j_call: TRBJ1-5
v_call: TRBV20-1
cdr3_length: 14
d_call: .
cdr3_aa: CSARDWPSNQPQHF
cdr3_nt: TGCAGTGCTAGAGATTGGCCAAGCAATCAGCCCCAGCATTTT

clone_size: .
j_call: TRBJ2-7
v_call: TRBV18
cdr3_length: 15
d_call: TRBD1
cdr3_aa: CASSPGQGGRYEQYF
cdr3_nt: TGTGCCAGCTCACCAGGACAGGGGGGACGCTACGAGCAGTACTTC

clone_size: .
j_call: TRBJ2-7
v_call: TRBV24-1
cdr3_length: 14
d_call: .
cdr3_aa: CATSDPTGPYEQYF
cdr3_nt: TGTGCCACCAGTGACCCCACCGGGCCCTACGAGCAGTACTTC

clone_size: once
j_call: TRBJ1-2
v_call: TRBV5-4
cdr3_length: 14
d_call: TRBD1
cdr3_aa: CASRRDRASHGYTF
cdr3_nt: TGTGCCAGCAGGCGGGACAGGGCGAGCCATGGCTACACCTTC

clone_size: few
j_call: TRBJ2-1
v_call: TRBV7-6
cdr3_length: 13
d_call: .
cdr3_aa: CASSLSSDNEQFF
cdr3_nt: TGTGCCAGCAGCTTATCGTCGGACAATGAGCAGTTCTTC

clone_size: once
j_call: TRBJ2-7
v_call: TRBV25-1
cdr3_length: 12
d_call: .
cdr3_aa: CASSGLFSEQYF
cdr3_nt: TGTGCCAGCAGTGGACTTTTCTCCGAGCAGTACTTC

clone_size: .
j_call: TRBJ2-3
v_call: TRBV30
cdr3_length: 12
d_call: .
cdr3_aa: CAWTPSYNTQYF
cdr3_nt: TGTGCCTGGACACCTAGTTATAATACGCAGTATTTT

clone_size: few
j_call: TRBJ1-1
v_call: TRBV20-1
cdr3_length: 12
d_call: .
cdr3_aa: CSANRPDTEAFF
cdr3_nt: TGCAGTGCTAATAGGCCCGACACTGAAGCTTTCTTT

clone_size: .
j_call: TRBJ2-7
v_call: TRBV18
cdr3_length: 18
d_call: TRBD2
cdr3_aa: CASSPRGGVGGRTYEQYF
cdr3_nt: TGTGCCAGCTCACCACGGGGGGGAGTTGGGGGGAGAACGTACGAGCAGTACTTC

clone_size: .
j_call: TRBJ2-5
v_call: TRBV15
cdr3_length: 15
d_call: TRBD1
cdr3_aa: CATSRRDRGQETQYF
cdr3_nt: TGTGCCACCAGCAGACGGGACAGGGGACAAGAGACCCAGTACTTC

clone_size: .
j_call: TRBJ2-2
v_call: TRBV9
cdr3_length: 13
d_call: .
cdr3_aa: CASSPLVTGELFF
cdr3_nt: TGTGCCAGCAGCCCACTAGTAACCGGGGAGCTGTTTTTT

clone_size: .
j_call: TRBJ2-1
v_call: TRBV7-3
cdr3_length: 16
d_call: TRBD2
cdr3_aa: CASSVTSGSSYNEQFF
cdr3_nt: TGTGCCAGCAGCGTAACTAGCGGGAGTTCCTACAATGAGCAGTTCTTC

clone_size: .
j_call: TRBJ1-5
v_call: TRBV30
cdr3_length: 14
d_call: .
cdr3_aa: CAWRGESSNQPQHF
cdr3_nt: TGTGCCTGGAGAGGAGAAAGTAGCAATCAGCCCCAGCATTTT

clone_size: .
j_call: TRBJ2-7
v_call: TRBV27
cdr3_length: 12
d_call: .
cdr3_aa: CASSNRYYEQYF
cdr3_nt: TGTGCCAGCAGTAACCGGTATTACGAGCAGTACTTC

clone_size: .
j_call: TRBJ2-7
v_call: TRBV12-2
cdr3_length: 16
d_call: .
cdr3_aa: CASRPAGASGRYEQYF
cdr3_nt: TGTGCAAGTCGCCCCGCCGGGGCTAGCGGGAGATACGAGCAGTACTTC

clone_size: .
j_call: TRBJ1-6
v_call: TRBV7-3
cdr3_length: 14
d_call: .
cdr3_aa: CASSLFPTNSPLHF
cdr3_nt: TGTGCCAGCAGCTTATTCCCCACTAATTCACCCCTCCACTTT

clone_size: .
j_call: TRBJ2-7
v_call: TRBV20-1
cdr3_length: 13
d_call: TRBD1
cdr3_aa: CSPSGGQTGEQYF
cdr3_nt: TGCAGTCCATCAGGGGGTCAAACGGGGGAGCAGTACTTC

clone_size: .
j_call: TRBJ2-3
v_call: TRBV20-1
cdr3_length: 18
d_call: .
cdr3_aa: CSARMSPVGLPQGDTQYF
cdr3_nt: TGCAGTGCTAGAATGAGCCCCGTGGGACTACCTCAGGGGGATACGCAGTATTTT

clone_size: .
j_call: TRBJ1-6
v_call: TRBV28
cdr3_length: 14
d_call: TRBD1
cdr3_aa: CASSIQGVNSPLHF
cdr3_nt: TGTGCCAGCAGTATACAGGGGGTTAATTCACCCCTCCACTTT

clone_size: once
j_call: TRBJ1-2
v_call: TRBV30
cdr3_length: 13
d_call: .
cdr3_aa: CAWKAGEVYGYTF
cdr3_nt: TGTGCCTGGAAGGCAGGGGAGGTCTATGGCTACACCTTC

clone_size: .
j_call: TRBJ2-5
v_call: TRBV6-1
cdr3_length: 15
d_call: TRBD2
cdr3_aa: CASRPAGGPPETQYF
cdr3_nt: TGTGCCAGCAGACCAGCGGGAGGGCCCCCAGAGACCCAGTACTTC

clone_size: .
j_call: TRBJ1-6
v_call: TRBV5-5
cdr3_length: 15
d_call: .
cdr3_aa: CASSVSVGYNSPLHF
cdr3_nt: TGTGCCAGCAGCGTTAGCGTAGGGTATAATTCACCCCTCCACTTT

clone_size: .
j_call: TRBJ2-3
v_call: TRBV11-2
cdr3_length: 15
d_call: .
cdr3_aa: CASSLDKGMFRTQYF
cdr3_nt: TGTGCCAGCAGCTTAGATAAGGGCATGTTTAGGACGCAGTATTTT

clone_size: .
j_call: TRBJ2-5
v_call: TRBV6-5
cdr3_length: 14
d_call: TRBD2
cdr3_aa: CASSSSGVQETQYF
cdr3_nt: TGTGCCAGCAGTTCTAGCGGGGTACAAGAGACCCAGTACTTC

clone_size: .
j_call: TRBJ1-2
v_call: TRBV6-1
cdr3_length: 15
d_call: .
cdr3_aa: CASSEKGVVGAGYTF
cdr3_nt: TGTGCCAGCAGTGAAAAGGGGGTTGTCGGCGCGGGCTACACCTTC

clone_size: .
j_call: TRBJ2-2
v_call: TRBV6-1
cdr3_length: 15
d_call: TRBD1
cdr3_aa: CASRSGQGAGGELFF
cdr3_nt: TGTGCCAGCAGGTCCGGACAGGGGGCTGGCGGGGAGCTGTTTTTT

clone_size: .
j_call: TRBJ2-7
v_call: TRBV5-4
cdr3_length: 15
d_call: .
cdr3_aa: CASSYRDGDPYEQYF
cdr3_nt: TGTGCCAGCAGCTACCGGGACGGAGACCCCTACGAGCAGTACTTC

clone_size: .
j_call: TRBJ2-1
v_call: TRBV12-2
cdr3_length: 18
d_call: .
cdr3_aa: CASRLAFGLAGLYNEQFF
cdr3_nt: TGTGCAAGTCGCTTAGCGTTCGGGCTAGCGGGACTCTACAATGAGCAGTTCTTC

clone_size: few
j_call: TRBJ2-5
v_call: TRBV6-1
cdr3_length: 14
d_call: TRBD2
cdr3_aa: CAGGGRRIKETQYF
cdr3_nt: TGTGCCGGCGGGGGGCGAAGAATAAAAGAGACCCAGTACTTC

clone_size: .
j_call: TRBJ2-1
v_call: TRBV7-9
cdr3_length: 13
d_call: .
cdr3_aa: CASSLGVHNEQFF
cdr3_nt: TGTGCCAGCAGCTTAGGGGTACACAATGAGCAGTTCTTC

clone_size: .
j_call: TRBJ2-3
v_call: TRBV19
cdr3_length: 14
d_call: TRBD1
cdr3_aa: CASNRQGVADTQYF
cdr3_nt: TGTGCCAGTAATCGGCAGGGGGTGGCAGATACGCAGTATTTT

clone_size: .
j_call: TRBJ2-7
v_call: TRBV5-1
cdr3_length: 18
d_call: .
cdr3_aa: CASSLAAAGWAEYYEQYF
cdr3_nt: TGCGCCAGCAGCTTGGCCGCAGCGGGTTGGGCAGAATATTACGAGCAGTACTTC

clone_size: .
j_call: TRBJ2-3
v_call: TRBV11-1
cdr3_length: 15
d_call: TRBD1
cdr3_aa: CASSSSQGAVDTQYF
cdr3_nt: TGTGCCAGCAGCTCCTCTCAGGGGGCGGTAGATACGCAGTATTTT

clone_size: few
j_call: TRBJ2-7
v_call: TRBV27
cdr3_length: 18
d_call: TRBD2
cdr3_aa: CASSFSVTSGSNSYEQYF
cdr3_nt: TGTGCCAGCAGTTTCTCCGTGACTAGCGGGAGTAACTCCTACGAGCAGTACTTC